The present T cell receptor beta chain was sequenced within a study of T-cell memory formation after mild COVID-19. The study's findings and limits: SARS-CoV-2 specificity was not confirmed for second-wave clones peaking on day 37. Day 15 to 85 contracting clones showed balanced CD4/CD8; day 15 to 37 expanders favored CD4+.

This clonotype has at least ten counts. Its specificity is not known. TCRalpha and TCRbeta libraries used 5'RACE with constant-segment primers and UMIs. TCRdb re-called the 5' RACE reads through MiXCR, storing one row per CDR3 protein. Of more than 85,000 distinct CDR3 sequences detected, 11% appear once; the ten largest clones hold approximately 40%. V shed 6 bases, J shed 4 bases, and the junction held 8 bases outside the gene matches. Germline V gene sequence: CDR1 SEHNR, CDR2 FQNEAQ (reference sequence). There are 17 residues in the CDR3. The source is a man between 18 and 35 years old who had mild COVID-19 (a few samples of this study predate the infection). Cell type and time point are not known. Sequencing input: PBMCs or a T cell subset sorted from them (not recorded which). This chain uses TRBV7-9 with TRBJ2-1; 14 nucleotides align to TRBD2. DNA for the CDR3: TGTGCCAGCAGTTGGACTAGCGGGGGGCCCCTATACAATGAGCAGTTCTTC. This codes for CASSWTSGGPLYNEQFF.